Listed here are 27 T cell receptor beta chains from one sample, sequenced in a study of radiation and T cells in renal cell carcinoma. Using immunoSEQ multiplex PCR, the repertoire was profiled, and TCRdb retains in-frame clones only, with some absent. The sample lists approximately 85,000 clones, roughly 87% occurring once. Time point denoted: blood 4 weeks post-SBRT, at nephrectomy. Treatment denoted: 15 Gy SBRT to primary tumor, nephrectomy 4 weeks later. The material sequenced was blood, taken from a patient whose treatment included radiotherapy and nephrectomy. The receptors were gathered from a woman in her seventies with renal cell carcinoma.

The CDR3 here is CAISETQGSSGNTIYF. For the CDR3, the DNA is TGTGCCATCAGTGAGACCCAGGGCTCCTCTGGAAACACCATATATTTT. V gene TRBV10-3 combines with J gene TRBJ1-3; possible D gene TRBD1, 5 bases. Trimming took off 2 bases at V and 0 bases at J, with 11 bases between the two ends. The CDR3 is 16 residues long. Germline V gene data show CDR1 as ENHRY and CDR2 as SYGVKD.

The J gene is TRBJ1-1, the V gene TRBV6-6; D possibly corresponds to TRBD1 (5 bases). The V and J ends lost 2 bases and 0 bases respectively, with 10 bases between them. Germline assignment: CDR1 MNHNY and CDR2 SVGAGI (reference sequence). This CDR3 is built from 15 residues. In nucleotides, the CDR3 is TGTGCCAGCAGTTACAGGGGCGATTTGAACACTGAAGCTTTCTTT. Its translation: CASSYRGDLNTEAFF.

The chain carries TRBV9 and TRBJ2-6; D is ambiguous. Trimming pared 0 bases from V and 0 bases from J, leaving 13 bases between. The CDR3 contains 18 residues. From germline, CDR1 is SGDLS and CDR2 YYNGEE. The CDR3 protein is CASSVEASYPSGANVLTF. In DNA form, the CDR3 reads TGTGCCAGCAGCGTAGAGGCCAGCTACCCCTCTGGGGCCAACGTCCTGACTTTC.

J is TRBJ1-5 and V is TRBV30; TRBD1 might be the D (5 bases). V was shortened by 3 bases and J by 3 bases, with 21 bases between the two germline ends. Looked up from germline, CDR1 is GTSNPN and CDR2 is SVGIG (reference sequence). This CDR3 has 17 amino acids. CDR3 nucleotide sequence: TGTGCCTGGAGCTTACCAGGGCAGGGAGGAAACAATCAGCCCCAGCATTTT. This codes for CAWSLPGQGGNNQPQHF.

The gene calls are TRBV19 and TRBJ2-7, with a tentative D call TRBD1 (6 bases). Trimming shortened V by 2 bases and J by 0 bases, and 8 bases separated the two germline ends. From germline, CDR1 is LNHDA and CDR2 SQIVND (reference sequence). This CDR3 region has 14 residues. The CDR3 is CASSIRGTSYEQYF. The DNA for the CDR3 is TGTGCCAGTAGTATAAGGGGGACCTCCTACGAGCAGTACTTC. Based on the CDR3 plus reference TRBV19 and TRBJ2-7, the full variable domain is DGGITQSPKYLFRKEGQNVTLSCEQNLNHDAMYWYRQDPGQGLRLIYYSQIVNDFQKGDIAEGYSVSREKKESFPLTVTSAQKNPTAFYLCASSIRGTSYEQYFGPGTRLTVT.

The V call is TRBV19, the J call TRBJ1-5, with TRBD1 as a possible D gene (6 bases). Trimming stripped 7 bases from V and 4 bases from J, with 14 bases between. CDR1 is LNHDA and CDR2 is SQIVND in the germline V gene (reference sequence). This CDR3 region has 14 residues. CDR3 protein: CASTEGEWNQPQHF. The CDR3 nucleotides are TGTGCCAGTACGGAGGGGGAGTGGAATCAGCCCCAGCATTTT.

The rearrangement joins TRBV6-1 to TRBJ1-1; D is unclear. V was pared by 4 bases and J by 2 bases, with 8 bases between. There are 13 residues in the CDR3. Per germline, CDR1 MNHNS and CDR2 SASEGT. CDR3 sequence: CASSAPGNTEAFF. The CDR3, as DNA: TGTGCCAGCAGTGCCCCGGGTAACACTGAAGCTTTCTTT.

V is TRBV5-1 and J is TRBJ2-3, with D possibly being TRBD1 (5 bases). V lost 4 bases and J 4 bases, leaving 13 bases between the germline ends. The germline CDR1 and CDR2 sequences are SGHRS and YFSETQ. There are 14 residues in the CDR3. The DNA for the CDR3 is TGCGCCAGCAGCCCCCGGACATTCCCAGATACGCAGTATTTT. It encodes CASSPRTFPDTQYF.

The CDR3, as DNA: TGCGCCAGCAGCTCGGGGGGGCGGAGCTCCTACGAGCAGTACTTC. It codes for CASSSGGRSSYEQYF. This sequence joins TRBV5-1 and TRBJ2-7, with TRBD2 matching 8 bases. V shed 3 bases and J 0 bases; nucleotides not matched to a gene: 5. The V gene's germline CDR1 is SGHRS and CDR2 YFSETQ. This CDR3 spans 15 amino acids.

The chain joins TRBV29-1 to TRBJ2-4, with 10 bases lining up with TRBD1. This CDR3 is built from 14 residues. V shed 7 bases and J 0 bases; nucleotides not matched to a gene: 3. CDR1 is SQVTM, CDR2 ANQGSEA, per germline. The CDR3 sequence: CSGGQGGAKNIQYF. CDR3 sequence (DNA): TGCAGCGGTGGACAGGGGGGAGCCAAAAACATTCAGTACTTC.

The chain uses TRBV10-3 and TRBJ1-5; no clear D gene. The CDR3 consists of 14 residues. Trimming removed 3 bases at V and 3 bases at J, with 9 bases between. From germline, CDR1 is ENHRY and CDR2 SYGVKD. The DNA of the CDR3 is TGTGCCATCAGTGATCGACGAGACAATCAGCCCCAGCATTTT. Protein product: CAISDRRDNQPQHF.

The genes are TRBV6-6 and TRBJ1-1; D unclear. The V end lost 6 bases, the J end lost 4 bases, and 15 bases lay between the germline ends. The CDR3 contains 14 residues. Germline CDR1 and CDR2: MNHNY and SVGAGI (reference sequence). The CDR3 loop reads CASRKDGRITEAFF. Written as DNA, the CDR3 is TGTGCCAGCAGGAAGGACGGGCGGATCACTGAAGCTTTCTTT.

This chain uses TRBV6-1 with TRBJ2-3; D uncertain. Trimming pared 7 bases from V and 0 bases from J, leaving 8 bases between. CDR1 and CDR2 (germline): MNHNS, SASEGT. This CDR3 spans 13 amino acids. The CDR3, as DNA: TGTGCCAGCATTAAACCTAGCACAGATACGCAGTATTTT. Encoded protein: CASIKPSTDTQYF.

This chain connects TRBV19 to TRBJ1-1; D is uncertain. CDR1 is LNHDA, CDR2 SQIVND, per germline (reference sequence). The CDR3 has 13 amino acids. Deletions cut 3 bases from V and 5 bases from J, with 10 bases between. The CDR3 loop reads CASSIGGQTEAFF. The CDR3 nucleotides are TGTGCCAGTAGTATTGGAGGGCAGACTGAAGCTTTCTTT. Together with reference TRBV19 and TRBJ1-1, the CDR3 gives the full variable domain: DGGITQSPKYLFRKEGQNVTLSCEQNLNHDAMYWYRQDPGQGLRLIYYSQIVNDFQKGDIAEGYSVSREKKESFPLTVTSAQKNPTAFYLCASSIGGQTEAFFGQGTRLTVV.

This chain links TRBV27 with TRBJ1-4; D not certain. Trimming shortened V by 5 bases and J by 0 bases, and 16 bases separated the two germline ends. The CDR3 loop spans 17 amino acids. Germline V lookup: CDR1 MNHEY, CDR2 SMNVEV (reference sequence). The CDR3 loop reads CASSPSPHRATNEKLFF. The DNA of the CDR3 is TGTGCCAGCAGTCCCTCCCCCCACCGAGCAACTAATGAAAAACTGTTTTTT.

In this sample, this clone turned up once. This rearrangement joins TRBV5-6 to TRBJ2-5; 7 bases fit TRBD2. CDR1 is SGHDT and CDR2 is YYEEEE in the germline V gene. This CDR3 contains 12 residues. Trimming at V came to 2 bases and at J to 9 bases, leaving 4 bases not matched to a gene. The CDR3 coding sequence is TGTGCCAGCAGCTTCGGACTAGGGCCCCAGTACTTC. Translated, it gives CASSFGLGPQYF.

The V and J genes are TRBV18 and TRBJ2-2; no clear D gene. The germline gives CDR1 KGHSH, CDR2 LQKENI. V gave up 2 bases and J gave up 4 bases, with 11 bases separating them. This CDR3 has 15 amino acids. CDR3 sequence: CASSPWDDSTGELFF. The CDR3 DNA is TGTGCCAGCTCACCATGGGATGATAGCACCGGGGAGCTGTTTTTT.

This clone appeared a single time. The chain has TRBV30 and TRBJ2-3, with D perhaps given as TRBD1 or TRBD2 (5 bases each). Trimming cost V 4 bases and J 9 bases, with 23 bases left between them. The CDR3 loop spans 15 amino acids. The V gene's germline CDR1 is GTSNPN and CDR2 SVGIG (reference sequence). As DNA, the CDR3 is TGTGCCTGGACCCGTAAGAGGGGTGGGACGGGAACGCAGTATTTT. It specifies CAWTRKRGGTGTQYF.

This chain connects TRBV5-4 to TRBJ1-4; 10 bases fit TRBD1. This CDR3 contains 14 residues. Germline V lookup: CDR1 SGHNT, CDR2 YYREEE (reference sequence). The V and J ends lost 4 bases and 7 bases, in that order; junction bases with no gene match: 4. CDR3 sequence reads: CASSRRDRGEKLFF. The CDR3 DNA sequence: TGTGCCAGCAGCCGCCGGGACAGGGGTGAAAAACTGTTTTTT.

This clone has just a few counts. The chain uses TRBV28 and TRBJ2-5; 8 positions agree with TRBD1. CDR1 is MDHEN, CDR2 SYDVKM, per germline. V lost 1 base and J lost 6; bases outside the gene matches: 7. CDR3 length: 15 residues. The CDR3 loop is CASSLSGAGGQTQYF. CDR3 in DNA: TGTGCCAGCAGTTTATCGGGCGCAGGGGGCCAGACCCAGTACTTC.

This CDR3 reads CASSLGRLGVGEQFF. The CDR3 DNA follows: TGTGCCAGCAGCTTAGGAAGGCTAGGGGTTGGTGAGCAGTTCTTC. The V gene is TRBV7-2, the J gene TRBJ2-1; tentative D call: TRBD1 (5 bases). The V end was cut by 1 base, the J end by 9 bases, with 16 bases between. Germline-derived CDR1 and CDR2 are SGHTA and FQGNSA. This CDR3 comprises 15 residues.

The chain uses TRBV18 and TRBJ2-5; no definite D call. Looked up from germline, CDR1 is KGHSH and CDR2 is LQKENI. This CDR3 spans 12 amino acids. Trimming stripped 1 base from V and 5 bases from J, with 5 bases between. CDR3: CASSPQPETQYF. The CDR3 nucleotides read TGTGCCAGCTCACCACAGCCGGAGACCCAGTACTTC.

The chain combines TRBV27 with TRBJ1-4, with TRBD1 matching over 7 bases. V lost 7 bases to trimming and J lost 4 bases; unmatched junction nucleotides: 9. CDR1 is MNHEY and CDR2 is SMNVEV in the germline V gene (reference sequence). This CDR3 has 15 residues. The DNA of the CDR3 is TGTGCCAGCAAAAGGTGGGACAGAAATAATGAAAAACTGTTTTTT. It is translated as CASKRWDRNNEKLFF.

The chain employs TRBV9 and TRBJ2-1; no clear D. V lost 2 bases to trimming and J lost 7 bases, with 16 bases between them. CDR3 size: 15 residues. Germline assignment: CDR1 SGDLS and CDR2 YYNGEE. The CDR3 protein is CASSVGVIALNEQFF. In DNA form, the CDR3 reads TGTGCCAGCAGCGTTGGAGTTATCGCTTTGAATGAGCAGTTCTTC.

The sample holds one count of this clone. The chain joins TRBV4-3 to TRBJ1-4; 8 bases agree with TRBD1. The CDR3 is 17 amino acids. The J segment lost 7 bases and the V segment lost 4 bases, leaving 14 bases of the junction unmatched. The germline V gene encodes CDR1 LGHNA and CDR2 YSLEER. CDR3 DNA sequence: TGCGCCAGCAGCCTAGGACAGGGTGGGAAGTCGGGTGAAAAACTGTTTTTT. This sequence encodes CASSLGQGGKSGEKLFF.

The chain employs TRBV19 and TRBJ1-5; D is unclear. Between the trimmed V and J ends, which lost 3 bases and 9 bases, there was a span of 15 bases. Germline V lookup: CDR1 LNHDA, CDR2 SQIVND (reference sequence). The CDR3 spans 14 residues. The CDR3 nucleotides are TGTGCCAGTAGTATCGAGGCAGGCTCGGGGCCCCAGCATTTT. Protein: CASSIEAGSGPQHF. Drawing the rest from reference TRBV19 and TRBJ1-5, the complete variable domain is DGGITQSPKYLFRKEGQNVTLSCEQNLNHDAMYWYRQDPGQGLRLIYYSQIVNDFQKGDIAEGYSVSREKKESFPLTVTSAQKNPTAFYLCASSIEAGSGPQHFGDGTRLSIL.

The chain carries TRBV2 and TRBJ2-1, with TRBD2 matching 7 bases. The junction had 5 bases not matched to a gene; V was cut back by 6 bases and J by 0 bases. The V gene's germline CDR1 is SNHLY and CDR2 FYNNEI. The CDR3 length is 15 residues. This CDR3 is CASSLAASSYNEQFF. The DNA of the CDR3 is TGTGCCAGCAGCCTAGCGGCGAGCTCCTACAATGAGCAGTTCTTC.